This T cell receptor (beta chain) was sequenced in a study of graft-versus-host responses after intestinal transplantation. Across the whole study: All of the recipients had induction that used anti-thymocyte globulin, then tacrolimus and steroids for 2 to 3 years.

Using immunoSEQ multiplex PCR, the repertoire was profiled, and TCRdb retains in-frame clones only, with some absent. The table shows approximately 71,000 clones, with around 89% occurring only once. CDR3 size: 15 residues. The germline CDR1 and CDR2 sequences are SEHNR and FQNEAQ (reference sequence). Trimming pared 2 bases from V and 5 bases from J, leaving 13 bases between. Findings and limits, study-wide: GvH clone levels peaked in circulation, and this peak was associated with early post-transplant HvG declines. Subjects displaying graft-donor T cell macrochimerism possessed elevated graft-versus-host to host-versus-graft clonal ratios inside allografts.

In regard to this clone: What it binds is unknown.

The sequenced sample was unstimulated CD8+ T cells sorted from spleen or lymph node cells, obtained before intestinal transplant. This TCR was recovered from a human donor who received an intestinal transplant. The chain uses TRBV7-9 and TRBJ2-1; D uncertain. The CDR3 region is CASSLLESVDNEQFF. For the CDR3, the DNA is TGTGCCAGCAGCTTATTAGAATCGGTCGACAATGAGCAGTTCTTC. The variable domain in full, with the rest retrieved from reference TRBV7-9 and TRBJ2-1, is DTGVSQNPRHKITKRGQNVTFRCDPISEHNRLYWYRQTLGQGPEFLTYFQNEAQLEKSRLLSDRFSAERPKGSFSTLEIQRTEQGDSAMYLCASSLLESVDNEQFFGPGTRLTVL.